The next 10 T cell receptor beta chains were all read from a single sample in a study of cytomegalovirus exposure and HLA in healthy donors. Primers for the PCR totalled 60 Vbeta and 13 Jbeta. The repertoire was sequenced with immunoSEQ multiplex PCR; TCRdb's copy has only in-frame clones and lacks some. The sample includes about 160,000 clones, approximately 80% of them seen just once. The sample was PBMCs. The receptor source for this set is a man between 40 and 49 years old in good health and CMV-seronegative.

The chain combines TRBV7-3 with TRBJ2-7; no reliable D call. This CDR3 region has 15 residues. Germline CDR1 is SGHTA and CDR2 is FQGTGA. Deletions cut 5 bases from V and 0 bases from J, with 14 bases between. The CDR3 reads CASSPTATYSYEQYF. Written as DNA, the CDR3 is TGTGCCAGCAGCCCAACAGCAACCTACTCCTACGAGCAGTACTTC.

The chain links TRBV19 to TRBJ1-1; TRBD1 matches 12 bases. This CDR3 spans 15 amino acids. CDR1 is LNHDA, CDR2 SQIVND, per germline (reference sequence). V lost 7 bases and J lost 7; bases outside the gene matches: 10. The CDR3 region is CASTLSRDRGLEAFF. CDR3 DNA sequence: TGTGCCAGTACCCTCTCCCGGGACAGGGGGCTTGAAGCTTTCTTT.

The chain is built from TRBV5-1 and TRBJ1-2, with 10 bases matching TRBD1. Germline trimming cut 4 bases from V and 7 bases from J; bases unmatched to any gene: 4. In germline, CDR1 is SGHRS, CDR2 YFSETQ. The CDR3 contains 13 residues. The CDR3 is CASSHGTGVGYTF. CDR3 nucleotide sequence: TGCGCCAGCAGCCATGGGACAGGGGTTGGCTACACCTTC.

Written as DNA, the CDR3 is TGTGCCAGCAGTGAATGGGGGGTCTATGGCTACACCTTC. Translating gives CASSEWGVYGYTF. The chain carries TRBV25-1 and TRBJ1-2; D perhaps matches TRBD1 (5 bases). The CDR3 contains 13 residues. The V end was cut by 1 base, the J end by 4 bases, with 7 bases between. Germline values: CDR1 MGHDK, CDR2 SYGVNS.

The V and J genes are TRBV6-6 and TRBJ1-2, with 8 bases matching TRBD1. V was pared by 4 bases and J by 0 bases, with 4 bases of the junction left unmatched. The germline CDR1 and CDR2 sequences are MNHNY and SVGAGI (reference sequence). The CDR3 runs to 15 residues. The CDR3 spells CASSWGQVANYGYTF. CDR3 sequence (DNA): TGTGCCAGCAGTTGGGGACAGGTCGCTAACTATGGCTACACCTTC.

This clone was counted a single time. The chain couples TRBV5-1 to TRBJ2-2; TRBD1 aligns across 8 bases. The V and J ends lost 3 bases and 7 bases, in that order; junction bases with no gene match: 8. Germline CDR1 SGHRS, CDR2 YFSETQ. This CDR3 has 15 amino acids. In nucleotides, the CDR3 is TGCGCCAGCAGCTCTCAGGGGGCGGAAGGCGGGGAGCTGTTTTTT. Translation gives CASSSQGAEGGELFF.

This chain connects TRBV18 to TRBJ2-7; 10 bases map to TRBD1. The CDR3 loop spans 14 amino acids. Germline trimming cut 3 bases from V and 6 bases from J; bases unmatched to any gene: 5. Germline-derived CDR1 and CDR2 are KGHSH and LQKENI. The CDR3 here is CASSPTDRGREQYF. The CDR3 nucleotides read TGTGCCAGCTCACCGACAGACAGGGGGCGCGAGCAGTACTTC.

V and J are TRBV7-3 and TRBJ2-2, with D possibly being TRBD1 (6 bases). V was clipped by 4 bases and J by 4 bases, with 13 bases between them. The length of the CDR3 is 15 residues. Germline V CDR1 and CDR2: SGHTA, FQGTGA. This CDR3 is CASSSAGVGTGELFF. In DNA, the CDR3 is TGTGCCAGCAGCTCCGCAGGGGTGGGCACCGGGGAGCTGTTTTTT.

V gene TRBV14 combines with J gene TRBJ2-7, with 7 bases fitting TRBD1. Germline-derived CDR1 and CDR2 are SGHDN and FVKESK. Trimming took 4 bases from V and 2 from J; bases not matched to a gene: 8. The CDR3 is 15 residues long. CDR3 loop: CASSPGQEPTYEQYF. In DNA form, the CDR3 reads TGTGCCAGCAGCCCCGGACAGGAACCAACCTACGAGCAGTACTTC.

The V gene is TRBV5-6, the J gene TRBJ1-1, with D uncertain. The CDR3 extends over 12 amino acids. Germline V gene lookup returns CDR1 SGHDT and CDR2 YYEEEE. V lost 0 bases and J 8 bases, leaving 8 bases between the germline ends. The CDR3 region is CASSLAREEAFF. The CDR3 DNA reads as TGTGCCAGCAGCTTGGCCCGGGAGGAAGCTTTCTTT.